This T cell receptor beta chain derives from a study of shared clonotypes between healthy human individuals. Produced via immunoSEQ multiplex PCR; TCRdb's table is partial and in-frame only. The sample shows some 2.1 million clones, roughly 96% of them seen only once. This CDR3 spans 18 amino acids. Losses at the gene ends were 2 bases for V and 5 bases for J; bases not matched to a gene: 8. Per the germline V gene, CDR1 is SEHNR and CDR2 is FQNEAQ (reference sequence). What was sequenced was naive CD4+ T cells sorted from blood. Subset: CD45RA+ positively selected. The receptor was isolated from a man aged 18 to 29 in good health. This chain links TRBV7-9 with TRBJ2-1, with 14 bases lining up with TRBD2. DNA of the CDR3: TGTGCCAGCAGCTTACCACCCAGACTAGCGGGGGGGAACAATGAGCAGTTCTTC. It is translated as CASSLPPRLAGGNNEQFF.